Below, one T cell receptor beta chain is given with its context. Its specificity is not known. These data belong to a study of response to subunit inactivated influenza vaccine. Overall study findings and caveats: The authors put forward the suggestion that each seasonal influenza vaccination may bring in only a limited number of new T cells.

TCRdb itself ran the RT-PCR reads through MiXCR, one entry per CDR3 protein. Of 300,000 to 350,000 distinct CDR3 sequences listed, 20% to 25% are singletons. This CDR3 contains 14 residues. The germline CDR1 and CDR2 sequences are KGHSH and LQKENI. The V and J ends lost 2 bases and 2 bases respectively, with 10 bases between them. The receptor was derived from a man between 50 and 69 years old who received an inactivated influenza vaccine. The rearrangement joins TRBV18 to TRBJ2-7, with D maybe TRBD2 (5 bases). The input for sequencing was PBMCs from blood, taken roughly 20 months after vaccination. The CDR3, as DNA: TGTGCCAGCTCACCAGGACGGGAAACCTACGAGCAGTACTTC. It is translated as CASSPGRETYEQYF.